These 5 T cell receptor beta chains came from one sample sequenced in a study of blood T cells in healthy people across ages (dated by TCRdb to between 2014 and 2017). Library preparation employed 5' RACE. This sample was sequenced with an Illumina HiSeq 2500. A second PCR of about 6 to 11 cycles was performed with a sample-barcoded 5' primer and a J-beta primer mix. TCRdb trimmed the raw reads at Q25, called clones with MiXCR and kept productive beta chains. A single entry per CDR3 protein holds the most common genes and DNA from its merged rows. For this sample the table gives 1.5 million to 1.9 million distinct CDR3 sequences, of which roughly two fifths were detected only once. About 4% of the sample comes from the top ten. Sequencing was carried out using blood. These receptors were obtained from a woman under 30 in good health.

In this sample, this clonotype turned up many times. The CDR3 is CASSLMDPGEQFF. As DNA, the CDR3 is TGTGCCAGCAGCTTAATGGACCCGGGCGAGCAGTTCTTC. The chain is built from TRBV7-9 and TRBJ2-1; no definite D call. Germline CDR1 reads SEHNR; CDR2 reads FQNEAQ (reference sequence). The germline V and J ends were trimmed by 2 bases and 10 bases, with 12 bases remaining between them. The CDR3 length is 13 residues. Filled out from reference TRBV7-9 and TRBJ2-1, the complete variable domain reads DTGVSQNPRHKITKRGQNVTFRCDPISEHNRLYWYRQTLGQGPEFLTYFQNEAQLEKSRLLSDRFSAERPKGSFSTLEIQRTEQGDSAMYLCASSLMDPGEQFFGPGTRLTVL.

The chain joins TRBV7-6 to TRBJ2-7, with D possibly matching TRBD1 (6 bases). This CDR3 has 17 residues. Germline values: CDR1 SGHVS, CDR2 FNYEAQ. Trimming pared 5 bases from V and 7 bases from J, leaving 27 bases between. In nucleotides, the CDR3 is TGTGCCAGCAGCGACCCGGGACAATCTTCGCCAATTGAAGAGCAGTACTTC. Translation: CASSDPGQSSPIEEQYF.

DNA for the CDR3: TGCAGTGCTAGAGACCCTAGCGGGGGGCCGTCCTACGAGCAGTACTTC. Residues: CSARDPSGGPSYEQYF. V usage is TRBV20-1 and J usage is TRBJ2-7, with TRBD2 matching over 11 bases. Germline loops: CDR1 DFQATT, CDR2 SNEGSKA (reference sequence). CDR3 length: 16 residues. J was trimmed by 1 base and V by 0 bases; bases with no gene match: 5.

The chain has TRBV7-2 and TRBJ2-3; D assignment may be TRBD1 or TRBD2 (5 bases each). Germline CDR1 reads SGHTA; CDR2 reads FQGNSA. The CDR3 has 15 amino acids. The V and J ends lost 5 bases and 0 bases respectively, with 12 bases between them. CDR3 bases: TGTGCCAGCAGCCGGGACGGCTCTAGCACAGATACGCAGTATTTT. Its protein product is CASSRDGSSTDTQYF. Filled out from reference TRBV7-2 and TRBJ2-3, the complete variable domain reads GAGVSQSPSNKVTEKGKDVELRCDPISGHTALYWYRQSLGQGLEFLIYFQGNSAPDKSGLPSDRFSAERTGGSVSTLTIQRTQQEDSAVYLCASSRDGSSTDTQYFGPGTRLTVL.

The rearrangement uses TRBV6-2 or TRBV6-3 and TRBJ2-5; 9 bases agree with TRBD1. Trimming at V came to 7 bases and at J to 5 bases, leaving 8 bases not matched to a gene. The germline V gene encodes CDR1 MNHEY and CDR2 SVGEGT. The CDR3 is 14 residues long. CDR3 amino acids: CASNGDRDGETQYF. In nucleotides, the CDR3 is TGTGCCAGCAATGGGGACAGGGATGGGGAGACCCAGTACTTC.